This T cell receptor (beta chain) was sequenced for a study of regulatory T cells in long-lasting Graves disease. This clonotype was observed at least ten times. To make TCR beta libraries, researchers used iRepertoire HTBI primers and Arm-PCR of CDR3 regions. Methods used by the authors: Across all samples, about 60 TRBV segments and more than 11 TRBJ segments were identified. Using its own MiXCR run on the multiplex PCR reads, TCRdb lists one record per CDR3 protein. The V and J calls were determined by TCRdb, not by the authors. Here the sample spans roughly 610,000 distinct CDR3 sequences, 16% being singletons. Indicated time point: newly diagnosed GD, antithyroid drugs for less than 3 months. Isolated PBMC RNA provided the starting material for the TCR library. These data were also reused for a study on T cells in Graves' hyperthyroidism and ophthalmopathy. That source notes: Exclusion of patients followed from uncontrolled infection, other autoimmune disease, pregnancy or lactation. First-round RT-PCR targeting the TCR CDR3 was performed with the HTBI primer set.

The TCR originated in a woman younger than 45 with Graves disease. This material consisted of peripheral blood mononuclear cells (PBMCs), taken at new diagnosis, from a patient treated with antithyroid drugs.

The CDR3 protein is CASSLVGFQETQYF. CDR3 bases: TGTGCCAGCAGCTTAGTGGGGTTCCAAGAGACCCAGTACTTC. The rearrangement uses TRBV13 and TRBJ2-5; unclear D gene. Germline lookup yields CDR1 PRHDT and CDR2 FYEKMQ (reference sequence). V was trimmed by 1 base and J by 1 base, leaving 7 bases between them. This CDR3 region has 14 residues.